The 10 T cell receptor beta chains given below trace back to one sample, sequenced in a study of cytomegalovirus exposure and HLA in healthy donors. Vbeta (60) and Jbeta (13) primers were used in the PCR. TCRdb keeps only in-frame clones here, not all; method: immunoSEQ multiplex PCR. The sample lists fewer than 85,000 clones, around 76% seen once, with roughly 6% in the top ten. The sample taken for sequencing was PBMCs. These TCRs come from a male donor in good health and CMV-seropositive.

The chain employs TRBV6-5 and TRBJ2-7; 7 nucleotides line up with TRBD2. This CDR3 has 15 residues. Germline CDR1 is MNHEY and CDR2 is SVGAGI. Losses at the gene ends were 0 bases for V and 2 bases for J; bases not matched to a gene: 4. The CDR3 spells CASSYSREAAYEQYF. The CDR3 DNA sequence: TGTGCCAGCAGTTACTCCCGGGAGGCTGCCTACGAGCAGTACTTC.

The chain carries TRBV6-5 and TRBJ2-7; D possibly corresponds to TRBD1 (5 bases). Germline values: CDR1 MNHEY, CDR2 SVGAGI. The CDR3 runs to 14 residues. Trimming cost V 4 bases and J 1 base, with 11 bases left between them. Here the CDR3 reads CASSFQGWSYEQYF. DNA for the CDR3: TGTGCCAGCAGTTTTCAGGGTTGGTCCTACGAGCAGTACTTC.

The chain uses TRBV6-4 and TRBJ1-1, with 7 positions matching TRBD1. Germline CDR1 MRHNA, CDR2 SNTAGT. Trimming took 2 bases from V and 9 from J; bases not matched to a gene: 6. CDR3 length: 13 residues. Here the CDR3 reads CASSDQEGQQAFF. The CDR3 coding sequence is TGTGCCAGCAGTGACCAAGAGGGACAGCAAGCTTTCTTT.

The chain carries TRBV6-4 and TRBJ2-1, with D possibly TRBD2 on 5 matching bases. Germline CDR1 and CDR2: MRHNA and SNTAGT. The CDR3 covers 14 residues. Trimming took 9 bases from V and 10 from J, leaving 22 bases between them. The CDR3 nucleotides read TGTGCCAGTGGGCCGGGCGCGGGTGGCAGGGAGCAGTTCTTC. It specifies CASGPGAGGREQFF.

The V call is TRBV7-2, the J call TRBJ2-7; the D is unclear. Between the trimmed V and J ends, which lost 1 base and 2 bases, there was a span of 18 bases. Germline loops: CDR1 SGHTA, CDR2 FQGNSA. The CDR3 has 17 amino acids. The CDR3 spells CASSLDPPYSLAYEQYF. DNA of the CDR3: TGTGCCAGCAGCTTAGATCCCCCGTACAGCTTAGCCTACGAGCAGTACTTC.

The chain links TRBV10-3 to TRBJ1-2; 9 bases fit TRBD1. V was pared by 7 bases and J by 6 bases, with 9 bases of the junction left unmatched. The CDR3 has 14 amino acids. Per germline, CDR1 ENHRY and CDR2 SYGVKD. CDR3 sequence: CAITQDRGWDGYTF. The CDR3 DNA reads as TGTGCCATCACCCAGGACAGGGGTTGGGATGGCTACACCTTC.

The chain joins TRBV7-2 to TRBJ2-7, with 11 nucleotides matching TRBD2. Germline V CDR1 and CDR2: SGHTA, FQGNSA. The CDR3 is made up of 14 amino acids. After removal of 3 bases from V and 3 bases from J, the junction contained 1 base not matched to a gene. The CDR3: CASSLGLAVYEQYF. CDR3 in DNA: TGTGCCAGCAGCTTGGGACTAGCGGTCTACGAGCAGTACTTC.

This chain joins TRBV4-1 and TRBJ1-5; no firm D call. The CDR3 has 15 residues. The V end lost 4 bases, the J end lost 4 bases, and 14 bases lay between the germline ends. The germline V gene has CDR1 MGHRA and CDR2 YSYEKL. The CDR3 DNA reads TGCGCCAGCAGCCTCTCCCGGTCGACTAATCAGCCCCAGCATTTT. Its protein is CASSLSRSTNQPQHF.

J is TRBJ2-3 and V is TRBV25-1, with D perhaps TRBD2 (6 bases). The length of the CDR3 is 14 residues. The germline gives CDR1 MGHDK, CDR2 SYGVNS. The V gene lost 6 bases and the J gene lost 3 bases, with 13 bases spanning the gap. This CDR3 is CASRDVGGTDTQYF. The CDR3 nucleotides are TGTGCCAGCAGGGACGTGGGAGGAACAGATACGCAGTATTTT. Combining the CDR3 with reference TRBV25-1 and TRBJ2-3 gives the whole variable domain EADIYQTPRYLVIGTGKKITLECSQTMGHDKMYWYQQDPGMELHLIHYSYGVNSTEKGDLSSESTVSRIRTEHFPLTLESARPSHTSQYLCASRDVGGTDTQYFGPGTRLTVL.

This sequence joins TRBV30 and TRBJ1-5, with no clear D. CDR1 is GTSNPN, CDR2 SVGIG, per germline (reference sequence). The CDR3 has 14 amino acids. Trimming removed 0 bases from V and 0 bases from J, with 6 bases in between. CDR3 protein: CAWSVTNSNQPQHF. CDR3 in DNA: TGTGCCTGGAGTGTAACAAATAGCAATCAGCCCCAGCATTTT.